These 5 T cell receptor beta chains share one sample of origin, sequenced in a study of blood T cell repertoires in COVID-19. TCRdb's copy holds only in-frame clones and misses some; the assay was immunoSEQ multiplex PCR. The sample contains roughly 120,000 clones, roughly four fifths of which appear only once. The sample was peripheral blood. Receptors originate from a man aged 45-60 years with acute or convalescent COVID-19.

V usage is TRBV9 and J usage is TRBJ2-2; D is possibly TRBD1 (7 bases). V lost 4 bases and J 3 bases, leaving 16 bases between the germline ends. The CDR3 is 16 amino acids. Germline CDR1 reads SGDLS; CDR2 reads YYNGEE. This chain's CDR3 is CASSLYRGGDTGELFF. The CDR3 DNA is TGTGCCAGCAGCTTATACAGGGGAGGCGACACCGGGGAGCTGTTTTTT.

The chain links TRBV2 to TRBJ2-5, with 8 bases identical to TRBD2. With V trimmed by 5 bases and J by 2 bases, 1 base remained unmatched. The V gene's germline CDR1 is SNHLY and CDR2 FYNNEI. The CDR3 contains 13 residues. The chain's CDR3 is CASSTSGQETQYF. The CDR3 nucleotides are TGTGCCAGCAGTACTAGCGGTCAAGAGACCCAGTACTTC.

This clone was counted once. J is TRBJ2-7 and V is TRBV28; D perhaps matches TRBD2 (5 bases). V was shortened by 3 bases and J by 6 bases, with 12 bases between the two germline ends. The CDR3 loop spans 13 amino acids. Germline CDR1 reads MDHEN; CDR2 reads SYDVKM. The CDR3 loop is CASSLPGRSEQYF. DNA for the CDR3: TGTGCCAGCAGTTTGCCGGGAAGATCCGAGCAGTACTTC.

This chain joins TRBV2 and TRBJ1-2; D is undetermined. The CDR3 has 13 amino acids. V was clipped by 8 bases and J by 8 bases, with 18 bases between them. Germline V gives CDR1 SNHLY, CDR2 FYNNEI. The DNA for the CDR3 is TGTGCCAGCTGGTTGACGGCTACGGGAGGCTACACCTTC. This sequence encodes CASWLTATGGYTF.

This chain uses TRBV29-1 with TRBJ1-4; tentatively, D is TRBD1 (5 bases). The CDR3 is 13 residues long. CDR1 and CDR2 from the germline V gene are SQVTM and ANQGSEA. The germline V and J ends were trimmed by 1 base and 7 bases, with 10 bases remaining between them. The DNA of the CDR3 is TGCAGCGTTGAAGGGGGGACTGGTGAAAAACTGTTTTTT. Translating it yields CSVEGGTGEKLFF. The whole variable domain, filled in from reference TRBV29-1 and TRBJ1-4, reads SAVISQKPSRDICQRGTSLTIQCQVDSQVTMMFWYRQQPGQSLTLIATANQGSEATYESGFVIDKFPISRPNLTFSTLTVSNMSPEDSSIYLCSVEGGTGEKLFFGSGTQLSVL.